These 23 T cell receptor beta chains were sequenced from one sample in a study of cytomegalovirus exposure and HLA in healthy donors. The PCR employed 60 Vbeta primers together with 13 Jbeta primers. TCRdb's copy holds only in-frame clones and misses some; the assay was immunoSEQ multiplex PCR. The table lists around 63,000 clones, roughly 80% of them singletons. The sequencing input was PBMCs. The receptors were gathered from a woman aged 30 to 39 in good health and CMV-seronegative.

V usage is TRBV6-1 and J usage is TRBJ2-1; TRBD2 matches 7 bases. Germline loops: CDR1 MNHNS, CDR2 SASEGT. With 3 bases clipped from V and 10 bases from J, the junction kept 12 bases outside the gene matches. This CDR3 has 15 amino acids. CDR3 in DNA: TGTGCCAGCAGTGAGGGCCGGGAGGCCATGGAAGAGCAGTTCTTC. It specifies CASSEGREAMEEQFF.

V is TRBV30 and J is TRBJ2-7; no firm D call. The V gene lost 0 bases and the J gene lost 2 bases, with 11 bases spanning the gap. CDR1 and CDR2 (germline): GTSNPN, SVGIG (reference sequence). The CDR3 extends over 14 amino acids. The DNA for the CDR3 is TGTGCCTGGAGTGTACTGGCGGATACCTACGAGCAGTACTTC. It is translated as CAWSVLADTYEQYF.

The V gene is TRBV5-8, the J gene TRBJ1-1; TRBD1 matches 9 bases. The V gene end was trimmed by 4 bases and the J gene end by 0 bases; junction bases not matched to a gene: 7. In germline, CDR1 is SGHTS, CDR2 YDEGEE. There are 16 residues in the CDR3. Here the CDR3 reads CASSPRTGEVNTEAFF. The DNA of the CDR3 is TGTGCCAGCAGCCCCAGGACAGGGGAGGTGAACACTGAAGCTTTCTTT.

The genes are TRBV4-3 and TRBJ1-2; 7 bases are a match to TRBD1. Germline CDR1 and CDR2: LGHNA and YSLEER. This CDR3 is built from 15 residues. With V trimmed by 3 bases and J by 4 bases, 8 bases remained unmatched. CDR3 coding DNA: TGCGCCAGCAGCCAGGAGCCACAGGGGATCTATGGCTACACCTTC. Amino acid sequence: CASSQEPQGIYGYTF.

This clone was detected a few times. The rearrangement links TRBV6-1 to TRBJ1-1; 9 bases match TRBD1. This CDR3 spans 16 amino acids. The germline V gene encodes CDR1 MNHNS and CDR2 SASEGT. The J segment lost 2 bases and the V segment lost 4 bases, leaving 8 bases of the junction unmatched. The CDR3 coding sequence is TGTGCCAGCAGTGCTCGGACAGGGGTTACCAACACTGAAGCTTTCTTT. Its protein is CASSARTGVTNTEAFF.

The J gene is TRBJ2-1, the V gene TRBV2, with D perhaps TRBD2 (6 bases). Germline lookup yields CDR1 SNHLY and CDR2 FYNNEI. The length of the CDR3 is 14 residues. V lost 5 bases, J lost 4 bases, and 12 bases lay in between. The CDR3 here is CASSRDSRYNEQFF. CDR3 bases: TGTGCCAGCAGTCGGGACTCCCGGTACAATGAGCAGTTCTTC.

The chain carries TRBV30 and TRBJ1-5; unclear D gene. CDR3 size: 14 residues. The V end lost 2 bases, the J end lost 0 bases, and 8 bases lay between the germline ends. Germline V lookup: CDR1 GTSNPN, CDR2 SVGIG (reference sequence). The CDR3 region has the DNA TGTGCCTGGAGTCGGACTCATAGCAATCAGCCCCAGCATTTT. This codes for CAWSRTHSNQPQHF.

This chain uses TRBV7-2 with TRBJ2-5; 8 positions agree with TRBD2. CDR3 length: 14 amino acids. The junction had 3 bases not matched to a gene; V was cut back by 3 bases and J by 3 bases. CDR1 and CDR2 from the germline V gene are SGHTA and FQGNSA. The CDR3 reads CASSFGGAEETQYF. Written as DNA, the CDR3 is TGTGCCAGCAGCTTCGGGGGGGCCGAAGAGACCCAGTACTTC.

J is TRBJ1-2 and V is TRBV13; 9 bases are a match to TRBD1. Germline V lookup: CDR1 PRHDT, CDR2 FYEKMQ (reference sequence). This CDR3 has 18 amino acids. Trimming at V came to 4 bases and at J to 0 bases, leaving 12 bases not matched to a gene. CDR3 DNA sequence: TGTGCCAGCAGCTCTTCGGGACAGGGCCGAGTAGCTAACTATGGCTACACCTTC. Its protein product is CASSSSGQGRVANYGYTF.

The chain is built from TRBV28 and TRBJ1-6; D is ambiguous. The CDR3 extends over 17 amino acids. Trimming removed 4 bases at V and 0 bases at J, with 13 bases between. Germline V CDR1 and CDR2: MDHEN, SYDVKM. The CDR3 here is CASSSRSLSSYNSPLHF. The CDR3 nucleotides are TGTGCCAGCAGTTCCCGGTCACTGAGCTCCTATAATTCACCCCTCCACTTT.

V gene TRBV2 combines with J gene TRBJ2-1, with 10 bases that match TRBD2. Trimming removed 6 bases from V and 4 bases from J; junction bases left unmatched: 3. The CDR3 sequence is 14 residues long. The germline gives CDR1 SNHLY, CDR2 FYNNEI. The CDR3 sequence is CASRWTSGYNEQFF. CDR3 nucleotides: TGTGCCAGCAGATGGACTAGCGGTTACAATGAGCAGTTCTTC.

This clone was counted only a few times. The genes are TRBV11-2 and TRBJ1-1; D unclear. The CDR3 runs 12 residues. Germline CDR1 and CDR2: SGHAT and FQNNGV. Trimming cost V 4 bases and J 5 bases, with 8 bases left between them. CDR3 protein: CASSSRVTEAFF. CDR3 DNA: TGTGCCAGCAGCTCGAGGGTGACTGAAGCTTTCTTT.

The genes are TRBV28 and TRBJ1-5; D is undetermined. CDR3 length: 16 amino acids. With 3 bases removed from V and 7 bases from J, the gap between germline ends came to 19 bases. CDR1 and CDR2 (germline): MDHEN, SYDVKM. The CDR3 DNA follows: TGTGCCAGCAGTTTCGGAGGTTTACTACGGGGACAGCCCCAGCATTTT. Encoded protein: CASSFGGLLRGQPQHF.

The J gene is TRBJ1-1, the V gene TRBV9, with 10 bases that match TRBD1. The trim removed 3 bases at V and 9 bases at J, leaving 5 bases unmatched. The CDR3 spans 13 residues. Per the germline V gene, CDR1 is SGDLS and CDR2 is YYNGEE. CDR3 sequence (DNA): TGTGCCAGCAGCGCAGACAGGGGGCGGAAAGCTTTCTTT. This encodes CASSADRGRKAFF.

CDR3 coding DNA: TGTGCCAGCAGCCCCCTCGGGGGGGGAACGGAGGAAAAACTGTTTTTT. Translating gives CASSPLGGGTEEKLFF. This sequence joins TRBV7-9 and TRBJ1-4; D is possibly TRBD1 (5 bases). CDR3 length equals 16 residues. CDR1 and CDR2 (germline): SEHNR, FQNEAQ (reference sequence). With 5 bases removed from V and 8 bases from J, the gap between germline ends came to 21 bases.

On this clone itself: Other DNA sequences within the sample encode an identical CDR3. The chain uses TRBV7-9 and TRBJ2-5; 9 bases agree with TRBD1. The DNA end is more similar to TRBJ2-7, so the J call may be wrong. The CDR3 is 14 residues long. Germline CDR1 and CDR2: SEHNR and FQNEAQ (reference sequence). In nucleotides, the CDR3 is TGTGCCAGCAGCTTAGTGGGACAGGGCTACGAGCAGTACTTC. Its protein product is CASSLVGQGYEQYF.

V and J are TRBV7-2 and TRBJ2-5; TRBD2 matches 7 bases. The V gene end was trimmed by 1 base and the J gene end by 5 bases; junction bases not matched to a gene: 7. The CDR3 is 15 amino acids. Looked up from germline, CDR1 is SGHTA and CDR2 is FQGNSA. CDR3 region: CASSLEGLLGETQYF. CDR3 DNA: TGTGCCAGCAGCTTAGAGGGACTACTTGGGGAGACCCAGTACTTC.

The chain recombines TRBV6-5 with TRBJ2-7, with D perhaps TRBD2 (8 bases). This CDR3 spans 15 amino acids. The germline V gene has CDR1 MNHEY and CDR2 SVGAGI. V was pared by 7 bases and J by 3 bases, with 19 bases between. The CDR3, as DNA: TGTGCCAGCACCTCCGGGGGGGACAGCCTCTACGAGCAGTACTTC. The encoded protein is CASTSGGDSLYEQYF.

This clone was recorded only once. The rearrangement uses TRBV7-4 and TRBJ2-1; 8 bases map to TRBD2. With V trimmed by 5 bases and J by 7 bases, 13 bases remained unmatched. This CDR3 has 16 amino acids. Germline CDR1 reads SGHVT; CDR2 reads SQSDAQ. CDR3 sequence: CASSLFTSGVTNEQFF. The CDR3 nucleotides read TGTGCCAGCAGCCTCTTCACTAGCGGCGTTACAAATGAGCAGTTCTTC.

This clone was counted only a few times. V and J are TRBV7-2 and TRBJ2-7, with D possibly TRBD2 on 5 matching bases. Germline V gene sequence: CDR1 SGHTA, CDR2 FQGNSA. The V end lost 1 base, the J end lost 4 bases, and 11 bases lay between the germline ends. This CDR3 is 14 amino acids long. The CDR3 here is CASSLGWTGYEQYF. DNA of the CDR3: TGTGCCAGCAGCTTAGGGTGGACGGGGTACGAGCAGTACTTC.

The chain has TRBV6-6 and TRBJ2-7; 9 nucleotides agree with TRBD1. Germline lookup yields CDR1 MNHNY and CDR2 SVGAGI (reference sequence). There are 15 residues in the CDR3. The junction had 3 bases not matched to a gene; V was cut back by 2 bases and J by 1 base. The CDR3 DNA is TGTGCCAGCAGTTACGGACAGGGGAGATCCTACGAGCAGTACTTC. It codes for CASSYGQGRSYEQYF.

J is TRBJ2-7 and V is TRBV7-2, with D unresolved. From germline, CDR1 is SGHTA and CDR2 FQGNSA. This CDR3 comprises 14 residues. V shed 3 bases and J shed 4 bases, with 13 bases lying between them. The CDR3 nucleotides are TGTGCCAGCAGCTTTGCAGGCATTCCGTACGAGCAGTACTTC. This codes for CASSFAGIPYEQYF.

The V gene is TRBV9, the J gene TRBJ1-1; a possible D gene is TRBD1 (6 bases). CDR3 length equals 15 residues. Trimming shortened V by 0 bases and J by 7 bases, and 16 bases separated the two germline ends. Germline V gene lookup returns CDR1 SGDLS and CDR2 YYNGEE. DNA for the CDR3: TGTGCCAGCAGCGTAGTCTTGGCGGGGGGCGATGAAGCTTTCTTT. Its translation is CASSVVLAGGDEAFF. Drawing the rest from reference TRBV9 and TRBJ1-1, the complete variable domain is DSGVTQTPKHLITATGQRVTLRCSPRSGDLSVYWYQQSLDQGLQFLIQYYNGEERAKGNILERFSAQQFPDLHSELNLSSLELGDSALYFCASSVVLAGGDEAFFGQGTRLTVV.